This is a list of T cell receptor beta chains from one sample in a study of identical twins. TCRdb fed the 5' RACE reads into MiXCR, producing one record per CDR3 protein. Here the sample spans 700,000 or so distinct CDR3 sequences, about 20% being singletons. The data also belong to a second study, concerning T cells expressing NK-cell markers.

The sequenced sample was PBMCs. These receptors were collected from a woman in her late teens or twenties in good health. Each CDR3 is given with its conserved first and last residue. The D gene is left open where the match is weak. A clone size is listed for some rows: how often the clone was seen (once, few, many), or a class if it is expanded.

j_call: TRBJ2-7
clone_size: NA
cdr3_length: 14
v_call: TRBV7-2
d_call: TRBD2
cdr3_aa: CASSLGRERGEQYF
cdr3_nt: TGTGCCAGCAGCTTAGGGCGGGAGAGAGGCGAGCAGTACTTC

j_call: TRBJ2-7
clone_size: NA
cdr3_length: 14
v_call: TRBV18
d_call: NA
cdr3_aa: CASSLGQTELEQYF
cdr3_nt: TGTGCCAGCTCACTCGGGCAGACAGAACTCGAGCAGTACTTC

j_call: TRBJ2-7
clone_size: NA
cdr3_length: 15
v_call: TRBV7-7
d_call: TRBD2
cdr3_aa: CASSLDLSGVYEQYF
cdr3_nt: TGTGCCAGCAGCTTAGACTTGAGCGGGGTCTACGAGCAGTACTTC

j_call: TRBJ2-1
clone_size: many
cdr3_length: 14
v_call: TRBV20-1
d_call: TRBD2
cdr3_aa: CSATGTSGLNEQFF
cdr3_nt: TGCAGTGCTACCGGGACTAGCGGCCTCAATGAGCAGTTCTTC

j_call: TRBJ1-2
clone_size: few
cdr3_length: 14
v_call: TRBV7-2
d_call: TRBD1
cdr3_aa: CASSTKTGANGYTF
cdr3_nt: TGTGCCAGCAGCACCAAAACAGGGGCCAATGGCTACACCTTC

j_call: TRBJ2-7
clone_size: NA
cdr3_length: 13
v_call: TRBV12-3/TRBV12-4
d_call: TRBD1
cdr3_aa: CASSLTDRLEQYF
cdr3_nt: TGTGCCAGCAGTTTGACGGACAGGCTAGAGCAGTACTTC

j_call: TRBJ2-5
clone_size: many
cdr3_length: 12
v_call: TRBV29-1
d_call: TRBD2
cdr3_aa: CSPSGGRETQYF
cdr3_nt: TGCAGCCCCTCGGGGGGTCGAGAGACCCAGTACTTC

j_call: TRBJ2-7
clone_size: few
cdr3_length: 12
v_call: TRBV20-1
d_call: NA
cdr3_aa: CSASDQGYEQYF
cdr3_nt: TGCAGTGCTAGCGACCAGGGGTACGAGCAGTACTTC

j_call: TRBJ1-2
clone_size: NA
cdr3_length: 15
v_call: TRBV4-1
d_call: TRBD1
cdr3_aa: CASSQVYRGPYGYTF
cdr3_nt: TGCGCCAGCAGCCAAGTATACAGGGGACCCTATGGCTACACCTTC

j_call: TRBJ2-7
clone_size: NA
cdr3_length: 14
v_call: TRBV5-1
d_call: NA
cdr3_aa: CASSLEQSRYEQYF
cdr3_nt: TGCGCCAGCAGCTTGGAACAGAGTCGGTACGAGCAGTACTTC

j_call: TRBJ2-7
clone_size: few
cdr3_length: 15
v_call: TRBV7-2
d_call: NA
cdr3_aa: CASSRLRDTAYEQYF
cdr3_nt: TGTGCCAGCAGCCGCCTAAGGGACACGGCCTACGAGCAGTACTTC

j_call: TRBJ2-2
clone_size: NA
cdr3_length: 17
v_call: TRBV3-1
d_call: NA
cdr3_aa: CASSQDFGGRVNGELFF
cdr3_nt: TGTGCCAGCAGCCAAGATTTTGGCGGCAGGGTAAACGGGGAGCTGTTTTTT

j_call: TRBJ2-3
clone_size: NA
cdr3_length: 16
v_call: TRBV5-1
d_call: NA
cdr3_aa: CASSPGQTTSTDTQYF
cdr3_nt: TGCGCCAGCAGCCCCGGGCAGACGACTAGCACAGATACGCAGTATTTT

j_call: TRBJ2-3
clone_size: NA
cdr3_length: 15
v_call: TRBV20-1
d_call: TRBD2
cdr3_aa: CSAAGLAGSTDTQYF
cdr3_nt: TGCAGTGCAGCAGGACTAGCGGGTAGCACAGATACGCAGTATTTT

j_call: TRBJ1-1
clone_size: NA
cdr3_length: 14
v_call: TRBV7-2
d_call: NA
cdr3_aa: CASSFIVGYTEAFF
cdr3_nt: TGTGCCAGCAGCTTTATAGTCGGGTACACTGAAGCTTTCTTT

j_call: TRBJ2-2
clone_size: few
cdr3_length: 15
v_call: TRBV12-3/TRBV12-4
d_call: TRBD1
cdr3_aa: CASSPGGAVIGELFF
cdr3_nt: TGTGCCAGCAGCCCAGGGGGCGCGGTTATCGGGGAGCTGTTTTTT

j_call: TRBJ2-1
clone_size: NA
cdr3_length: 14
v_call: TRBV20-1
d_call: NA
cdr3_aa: CSASGSSWSPEQFF
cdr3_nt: TGCAGTGCCTCGGGTAGCAGTTGGAGCCCTGAGCAGTTCTTC

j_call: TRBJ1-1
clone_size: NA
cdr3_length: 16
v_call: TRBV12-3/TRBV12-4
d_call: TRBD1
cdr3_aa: CASSWTGVSRGSEAFF
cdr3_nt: TGTGCCAGCAGTTGGACAGGAGTATCGCGGGGCTCTGAAGCTTTCTTT

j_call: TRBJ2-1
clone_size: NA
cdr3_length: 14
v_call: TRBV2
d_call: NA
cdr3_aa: CASTSGTRGMEQFF
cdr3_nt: TGTGCCAGCACATCCGGGACCAGAGGGATGGAGCAGTTCTTC

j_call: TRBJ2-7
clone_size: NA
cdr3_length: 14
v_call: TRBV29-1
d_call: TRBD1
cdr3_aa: CSVGALGTVYEQYF
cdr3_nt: TGCAGCGTTGGTGCACTAGGGACAGTCTACGAGCAGTACTTC

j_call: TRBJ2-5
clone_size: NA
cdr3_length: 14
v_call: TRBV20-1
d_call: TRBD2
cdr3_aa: CSATRLAETVDQYF
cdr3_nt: TGCAGTGCTACCAGACTAGCGGAGACAGTGGACCAGTACTTC

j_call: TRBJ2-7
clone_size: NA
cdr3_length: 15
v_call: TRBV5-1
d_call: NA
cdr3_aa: CASSLESTSSGEQYF
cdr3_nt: TGCGCCAGCAGCTTGGAATCCACGTCCTCGGGTGAGCAGTACTTC

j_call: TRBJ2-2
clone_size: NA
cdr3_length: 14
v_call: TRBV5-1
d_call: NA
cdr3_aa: CASSLPRNTGELFF
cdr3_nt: TGCGCCAGCAGCCTTCCTAGGAACACCGGGGAGCTGTTTTTT

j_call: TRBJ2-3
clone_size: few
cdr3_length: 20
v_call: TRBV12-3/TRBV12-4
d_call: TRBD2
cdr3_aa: CASSSSTSGSFWVSTDTQYF
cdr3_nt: TGTGCCAGCAGCTCCTCGACTAGCGGGAGTTTTTGGGTGAGCACAGATACGCAGTATTTT

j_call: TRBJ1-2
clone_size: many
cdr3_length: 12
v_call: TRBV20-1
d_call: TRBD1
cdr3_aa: CSAGTGRYGYTF
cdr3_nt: TGCAGTGCTGGGACAGGGCGGTATGGCTACACCTTC

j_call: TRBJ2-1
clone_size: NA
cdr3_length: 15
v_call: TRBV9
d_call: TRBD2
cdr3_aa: CASSVGGLAHNEQFF
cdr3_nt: TGTGCCAGCAGCGTGGGGGGACTAGCGCACAATGAGCAGTTCTTC

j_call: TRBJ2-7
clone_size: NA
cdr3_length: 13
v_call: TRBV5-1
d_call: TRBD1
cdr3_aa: CASSDQGAYEQYF
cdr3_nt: TGCGCCAGCAGCGATCAGGGGGCGTATGAGCAGTACTTC

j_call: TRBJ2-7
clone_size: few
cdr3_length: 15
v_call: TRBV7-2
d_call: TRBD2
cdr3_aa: CASSLASSGAYEQYF
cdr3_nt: TGTGCCAGCAGCTTAGCGTCTAGCGGGGCCTACGAGCAGTACTTC

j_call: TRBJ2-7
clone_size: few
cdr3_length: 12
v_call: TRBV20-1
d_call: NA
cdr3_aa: CSATGKTYEQYF
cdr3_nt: TGCAGTGCCACCGGGAAAACCTACGAGCAGTACTTC

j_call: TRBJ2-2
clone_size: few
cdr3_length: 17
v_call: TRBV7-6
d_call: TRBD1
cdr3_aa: CASSLPSTGWEAGELFF
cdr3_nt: TGTGCCAGCAGCTTACCTTCGACAGGGTGGGAAGCCGGGGAGCTGTTTTTT

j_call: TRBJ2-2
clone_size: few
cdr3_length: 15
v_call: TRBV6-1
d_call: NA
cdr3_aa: CASSPLGGREGELFF
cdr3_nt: TGTGCCAGCAGTCCGCTGGGGGGGCGAGAAGGGGAGCTGTTTTTT

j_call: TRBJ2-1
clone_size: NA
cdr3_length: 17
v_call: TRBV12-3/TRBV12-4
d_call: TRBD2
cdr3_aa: CASSRGLAALSYNEQFF
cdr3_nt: TGTGCCAGCAGCCGGGGACTAGCGGCGCTCTCCTACAATGAGCAGTTCTTC

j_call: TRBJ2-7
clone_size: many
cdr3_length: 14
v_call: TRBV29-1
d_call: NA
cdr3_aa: CSALNWENAYEQYF
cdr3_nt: TGCAGCGCGCTGAACTGGGAAAACGCCTACGAGCAGTACTTC

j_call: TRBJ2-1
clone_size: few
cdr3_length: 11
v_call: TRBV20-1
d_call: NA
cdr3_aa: CSARSPNEQFF
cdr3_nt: TGCAGTGCTAGATCACCCAATGAGCAGTTCTTC

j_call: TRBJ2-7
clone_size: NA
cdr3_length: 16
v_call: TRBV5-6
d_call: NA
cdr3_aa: CASSWGQGSLSYEQYF
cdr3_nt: TGTGCCAGCAGCTGGGGGCAGGGGTCCCTATCCTACGAGCAGTACTTC

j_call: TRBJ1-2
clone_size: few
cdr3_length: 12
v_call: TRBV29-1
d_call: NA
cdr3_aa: CSVGTAGDGYTF
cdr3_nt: TGCAGCGTTGGGACCGCCGGTGATGGCTACACCTTC

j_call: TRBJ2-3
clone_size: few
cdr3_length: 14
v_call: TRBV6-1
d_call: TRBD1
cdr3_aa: CASVFSVRGDTQYF
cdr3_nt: TGTGCCAGTGTATTTTCAGTCAGGGGGGATACGCAGTATTTT

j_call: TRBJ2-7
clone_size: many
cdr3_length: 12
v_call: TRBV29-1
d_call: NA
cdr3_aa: CSVSVQADEQYF
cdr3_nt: TGCAGCGTTAGTGTCCAGGCGGATGAGCAGTACTTC

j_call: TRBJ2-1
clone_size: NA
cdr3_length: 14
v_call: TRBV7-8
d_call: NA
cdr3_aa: CASSLIWAGNEQFF
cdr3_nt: TGTGCCAGCAGCTTAATTTGGGCGGGCAATGAGCAGTTCTTC

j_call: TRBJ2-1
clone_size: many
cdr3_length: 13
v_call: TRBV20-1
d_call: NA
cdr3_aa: CSAGQALYNEQFF
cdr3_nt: TGCAGTGCTGGGCAGGCGCTTTACAATGAGCAGTTCTTC

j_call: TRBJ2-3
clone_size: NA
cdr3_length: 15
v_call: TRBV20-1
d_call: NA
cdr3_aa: CSARDLTANTDTQYF
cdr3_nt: TGCAGTGCTAGAGATCTAACAGCCAACACAGATACGCAGTATTTT

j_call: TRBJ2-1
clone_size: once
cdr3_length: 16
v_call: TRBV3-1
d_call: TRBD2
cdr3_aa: CASSLSGAGSYNEQFF
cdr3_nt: TGTGCCAGCAGTCTTAGCGGGGCGGGCTCCTACAATGAGCAGTTCTTC

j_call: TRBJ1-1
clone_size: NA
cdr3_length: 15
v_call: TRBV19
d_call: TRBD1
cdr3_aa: CASSMDRVPSTEAFF
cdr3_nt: TGTGCCAGTAGTATGGACAGGGTTCCTAGCACCGAAGCTTTCTTT